This TCR beta chain was sequenced in a study of shared clonotypes between healthy human individuals. About the study: A donor's plate count was three for CD4 naive and three for CD4 memory; CD8 naive had two and CD8 memory one.

General study findings and limits: Clonotype sharing across a few donors was observed for about 5.2% of naive CD4 clonotypes.

There are 14 residues in the CDR3. The V segment lost 0 bases and the J segment 6 bases; nucleotides outside the gene matches: 3. The germline V gene encodes CDR1 SGHNT and CDR2 YYREEE (reference sequence). Concerning this clone: Its antigen is unidentified. A much more abundant neighbour one base away suggests this may be a read error. The identical CDR3 is also encoded by other nucleotide sequences in the sample.

The authors distributed each subset's genomic DNA evenly over several immunoSEQ plates. Method: immunoSEQ multiplex PCR; TCRdb's copy keeps in-frame clones and lacks some. The sample lists over a million clones, approximately 78% occurring once. The V gene is TRBV5-4, the J gene TRBJ2-1; 7 positions agree with TRBD2. The sequence was obtained from a man aged 18 to 29 in good health. Some clones in this sample may be carry-over from other donors' samples. What was sequenced was memory CD4+ T cells from PBMCs. Subset described: CD45RA-negative fraction. The CDR3 coding sequence is TGTGCCAGCAGCTTGGGCGGGAGCGGCAATGAGCAGTTCTTC. Translating gives CASSLGGSGNEQFF.